This T cell receptor (beta chain) was obtained from a study of breast tumors, draining lymph nodes, adjacent tissues. There are many counts of this clonotype. TCRdb redid the calling of the multiplex PCR reads with MiXCR, one entry per CDR3 protein. The profile shows 130,000 or so distinct CDR3 sequences, around 22% of them singletons. J lost 7 bases, V lost 10 bases, and 8 bases had no gene match. Germline V gene sequence: CDR1 SNHLY, CDR2 FYNNEI. This CDR3 spans 13 amino acids. Axillary draining lymph nodes of breast cancer patients supplied the node samples. Sequencing input: axillary lymph node tissue. The chain recombines TRBV2 with TRBJ2-7; 12 bases are shared with TRBD1. This clonotype was obtained from a female donor with breast cancer. Some clones in this sample may be carry-over from other donors' samples. Here the CDR3 DNA reads TGTGCCACCAGGGGACAGGGGGCGCAGGAGCAGTACTTC. This sequence encodes CATRGQGAQEQYF.